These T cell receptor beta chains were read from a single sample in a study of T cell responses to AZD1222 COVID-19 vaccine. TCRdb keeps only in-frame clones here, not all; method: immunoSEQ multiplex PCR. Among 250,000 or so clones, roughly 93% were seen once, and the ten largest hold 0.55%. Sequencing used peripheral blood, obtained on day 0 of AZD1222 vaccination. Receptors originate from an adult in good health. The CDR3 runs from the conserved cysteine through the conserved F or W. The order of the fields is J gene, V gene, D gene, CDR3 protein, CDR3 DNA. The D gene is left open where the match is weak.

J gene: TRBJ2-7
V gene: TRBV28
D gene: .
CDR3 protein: CASNGNTYEQYF
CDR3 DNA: TGTGCCAGCAACGGGAACACGTACGAGCAGTACTTC

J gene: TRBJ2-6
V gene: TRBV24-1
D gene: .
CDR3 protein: CATNPGTGANVLTF
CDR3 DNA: TGTGCCACCAACCCAGGGACTGGGGCCAACGTCCTGACTTTC

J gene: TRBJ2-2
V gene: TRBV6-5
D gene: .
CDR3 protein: CASRGPRNTGELFF
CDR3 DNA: TGTGCCAGCAGGGGACCTAGAAACACCGGGGAGCTGTTTTTT

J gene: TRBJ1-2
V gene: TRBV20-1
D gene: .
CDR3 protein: CSASGRTANYGYTF
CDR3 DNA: TGCAGTGCTAGTGGACGGACAGCAAACTATGGCTACACCTTC

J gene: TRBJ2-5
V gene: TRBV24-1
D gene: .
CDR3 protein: CATSATQETQYF
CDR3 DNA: TGTGCCACCAGTGCTACCCAAGAGACCCAGTACTTC

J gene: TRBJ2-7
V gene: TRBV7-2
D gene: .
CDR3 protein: CASRSERWSDPYEQYF
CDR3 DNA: TGTGCCAGCAGATCAGAGCGGTGGTCTGATCCCTACGAGCAGTACTTC

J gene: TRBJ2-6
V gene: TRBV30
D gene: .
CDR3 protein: CAWTGANVLTF
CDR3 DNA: TGTGCCTGGACCGGGGCCAACGTCCTGACTTTC

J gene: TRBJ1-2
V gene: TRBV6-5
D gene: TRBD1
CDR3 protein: CASRPGQGYGYTF
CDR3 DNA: TGTGCCAGCAGACCAGGACAGGGCTATGGCTACACCTTC

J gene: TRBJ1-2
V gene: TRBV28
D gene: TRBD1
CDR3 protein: CASMTIDREYYGYTF
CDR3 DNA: TGTGCCAGCATGACCATCGACAGGGAATACTATGGCTACACCTTC

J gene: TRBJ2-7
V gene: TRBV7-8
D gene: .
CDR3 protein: CASSLTTTVRDKGGEQYF
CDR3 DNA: TGTGCCAGCAGCTTAACTACTACGGTCCGGGACAAAGGGGGCGAGCAGTACTTC

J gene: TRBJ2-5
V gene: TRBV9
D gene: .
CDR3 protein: CASSVTGQETQYF
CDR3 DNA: TGTGCCAGCAGCGTAACGGGACAAGAGACCCAGTACTTC

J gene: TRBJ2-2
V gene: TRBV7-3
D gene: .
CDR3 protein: CASSLAGAQIGELFF
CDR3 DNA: TGTGCCAGCAGCTTGGCGGGGGCGCAGATCGGGGAGCTGTTTTTT

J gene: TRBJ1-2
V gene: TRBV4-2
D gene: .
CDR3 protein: CASSQGQGGLGYGYTF
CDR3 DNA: TGTGCCAGCAGCCAAGGCCAGGGAGGGTTGGGCTATGGCTACACCTTC

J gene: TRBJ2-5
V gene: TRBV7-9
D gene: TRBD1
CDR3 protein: CASSFLKTGGLETQYF
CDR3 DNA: TGTGCCAGCAGCTTTCTGAAGACAGGGGGTCTGGAGACCCAGTACTTC

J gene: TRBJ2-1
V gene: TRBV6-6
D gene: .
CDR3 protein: CASSYIDEQFF
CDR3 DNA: TGTGCCAGCAGTTATATTGATGAGCAGTTCTTC

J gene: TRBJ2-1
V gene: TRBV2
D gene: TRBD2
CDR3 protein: CASSVTSGEGEQFF
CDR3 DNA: TGTGCCAGCAGTGTGACTAGCGGGGAGGGTGAGCAGTTCTTC

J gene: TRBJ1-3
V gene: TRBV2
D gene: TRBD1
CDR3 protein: CASSPGTGVGNTIYF
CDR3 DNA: TGTGCCAGCAGTCCCGGGACAGGGGTTGGAAACACCATATATTTT